This entry features one T cell receptor beta chain sequence. What it binds is not known. The data stem from a study of beta chain features in type 1 diabetes. General observations from the study: TCRB CDR3s from Type 1 diabetes patients were moderately but significantly shorter in all four CD4+ subsets. PCR could preferentially amplify shorter templates, alike in patients and controls.

Expressed TCRB transcripts were sequenced because the entire RNA isolate underwent reverse transcription. Repertoires were generated with immunoSEQ multiplex PCR, while TCRdb's copy carries only in-frame clones and drops some. This repertoire shows over 500,000 clones, less than 20% found once; its top ten account for approximately 0.087%. Using CD45RO/CCR7/CD25/CD127/CD95/CD27, CD4+ naive, central memory, regulatory and stem cell-like memory cells were sorted. Sorted populations all had greater than 95% purity. Trimming at V came to 3 bases and at J to 4 bases, leaving 6 bases not matched to a gene. This CDR3 is built from 16 residues. CDR1 and CDR2 (germline): MGHDK, SYGVNS.

This chain connects TRBV25-1 to TRBJ2-3; 11 bases align to TRBD1. The sequencing sample was made of naive CD4+ T cells from blood. This TCR came from a young man in good health. CDR3 sequence: CASSEFPGQGADTQYF. The CDR3 nucleotides read TGTGCCAGCAGTGAGTTTCCGGGACAGGGGGCAGATACGCAGTATTTT.